This T cell receptor (beta chain) came from a study of cytomegalovirus exposure and HLA in healthy donors (dated by TCRdb to the late 2010s). For the study in its entirety: According to a later analysis, one platform produced both the 110 or so validation repertoires and the approximately 600 repertoires of the first cohort. The study was designed to test whether signatures of past pathogen exposure could be identified by cataloging public T cell receptors. A separate validation cohort of some 130 different subjects was used in addition to the roughly 640-subject first cohort. The study combined high-throughput TCR immunosequencing, statistical association of individual TCRs with disease status, and machine learning to predict cytomegalovirus infection status.

The germline ends are 12 bases apart after V is trimmed by 1 base and J by 3 bases. From cysteine to phenylalanine, the CDR3 is 15 amino acids long. Only the CDR3 portion is preserved as DNA: 45 bases, with reading frame beginning at the first base. CDR1 and CDR2 are read off the germline V gene as SGHAT and FQNNGV. Regarding this clone: Its antigen is still unknown. Within one base of it there is no much larger clone, and no base qualities were kept.

General conclusions and limits of the study: The study listed 150 to 200 TCR beta chains as associated with cytomegalovirus. A later analysis lacked HLA typing for the validation cohort, so it scored co-occurrence in that cohort across all 110 or so repertoires. A few of the identified cytomegalovirus-associated TCR beta chains were confirmed in vitro to be specific for cytomegalovirus antigens. A later analysis found that TCRs clustered in the first cohort also tended to co-occur in the roughly 120 validation repertoires, with 94% of cluster scores above 0. The classifier was reported to diagnose cytomegalovirus status with high specificity and sensitivity in both the original cohort and the validation cohort. According to the authors, the approach could potentially be generalized to other disease states and immunological phenotypes. Most TCR sequences were seen in very few donors, while some public TCRs were found in many individuals.

The donors were included in the validation cohort of some 120 subjects, a group kept apart from the approximately 650-subject first cohort. To prepare the library, the immunoSEQ multiplex PCR assay was applied. In the original analysis: A statistical classification framework was built for diagnosing cytomegalovirus status from the catalog of TCR beta chain sequences. TCRdb limited this immuneACCESS table to in-frame rearrangements with V and J called. A share of clones is missing; checked studies link under half to unresolved V genes, and the rest is unexplained. For V, J and clone size, that table is used; D and trimming come from the DNA. This sample has 55,000 to 75,000 clones in its table, and 90% to 95% of those were observed once. The ten biggest clones cover around 3% of the sample.

The rearrangement combines TRBV11-2 with TRBJ1-2, with a weak D call of TRBD1 (5 bases match). Sequenced: PBMCs. This receptor was identified in a man between 18 and 29 years old in good health and CMV-seronegative. The CDR3 reads CASSLGGETDYGYTF. The DNA sequence is given as TGTGCCAGCAGCTTAGGAGGTGAGACAGACTATGGCTACACCTTC.